The 17 T cell receptor beta chains presented below share a single source sample, sequenced in a study of T cells in localized non-small cell lung cancer. Generated by immunoSEQ multiplex PCR, the TCRdb table keeps only in-frame clones and is missing some. This sample has about 30,000 clones; 94% occur once, and the top ten carry 0.73%. This sample comprised peripheral blood, obtained before any cancer treatment. All receptors come from a woman aged 40-69 years with stage I lung adenocarcinoma.

The V gene is TRBV19, the J gene TRBJ2-3, with TRBD1 matching 9 bases. Germline CDR1 LNHDA, CDR2 SQIVND (reference sequence). This CDR3 has 15 amino acids. J was trimmed by 7 bases and V by 5 bases; bases with no gene match: 10. CDR3 bases: TGTGCCAGTAGTCGCGGACAGGGGTTCACGAATACGCAGTATTTT. Translated: CASSRGQGFTNTQYF. The entire variable domain, with the rest obtained from reference TRBV19 and TRBJ2-3, is as follows: DGGITQSPKYLFRKEGQNVTLSCEQNLNHDAMYWYRQDPGQGLRLIYYSQIVNDFQKGDIAEGYSVSREKKESFPLTVTSAQKNPTAFYLCASSRGQGFTNTQYFGPGTRLTVL.

J is TRBJ1-1 and V is TRBV16; D is unresolved. Trimming left V 0 bases short and J 0 bases short, with 5 bases between. This CDR3 region has 14 residues. Germline CDR1 KGHSY, CDR2 FQNENV. CDR3 region: CASSQSRMNTEAFF. CDR3 DNA: TGTGCCAGCAGCCAATCGAGGATGAACACTGAAGCTTTCTTT.

The CDR3 loop reads CASSLASGGGMNTEAFF. CDR3 nucleotide sequence: TGTGCCAGCAGCTTAGCTTCAGGGGGAGGAATGAACACTGAAGCTTTCTTT. The chain couples TRBV7-9 to TRBJ1-1, with 7 bases that match TRBD1. This CDR3 contains 17 residues. The J segment lost 0 bases and the V segment lost 0 bases, leaving 7 bases of the junction unmatched. From germline, CDR1 is SEHNR and CDR2 FQNEAQ (reference sequence). Complete variable domain (other parts from reference TRBV7-9 and TRBJ1-1): DTGVSQNPRHKITKRGQNVTFRCDPISEHNRLYWYRQTLGQGPEFLTYFQNEAQLEKSRLLSDRFSAERPKGSFSTLEIQRTEQGDSAMYLCASSLASGGGMNTEAFFGQGTRLTVV.

The rearrangement links TRBV5-1 to TRBJ2-1; D is possibly TRBD1 (6 bases). The CDR3 totals 13 residues. Germline values: CDR1 SGHRS, CDR2 YFSETQ. Between the trimmed V and J ends, which lost 5 bases and 0 bases, there was a span of 6 bases. In DNA, the CDR3 is TGCGCCAGCAGACAGGGCTCCTACAATGAGCAGTTCTTC. Protein product: CASRQGSYNEQFF.

The chain carries TRBV6-6 and TRBJ1-5; D remains ambiguous. The V gene lost 5 bases and the J gene lost 3 bases, with 5 bases spanning the gap. In germline, CDR1 is MNHNY, CDR2 SVGAGI (reference sequence). The CDR3 has 12 residues. CDR3 region: CASSHPNQPQHF. The DNA of the CDR3 is TGTGCCAGCAGTCACCCCAATCAGCCCCAGCATTTT.

The chain carries TRBV5-6 and TRBJ1-2; D gene uncertain. Germline V gene data show CDR1 as SGHDT and CDR2 as YYEEEE. The CDR3 sequence is 14 residues long. The ends were cut back, 1 base at V and 1 base at J, with 8 bases in the middle. The DNA of the CDR3 is TGTGCCAGCAGCTTGCCTCAGAATAACTATGGCTACACCTTC. Protein product: CASSLPQNNYGYTF.

V usage is TRBV5-6 and J usage is TRBJ2-3; 9 bases line up with TRBD2. V lost 4 bases, J lost 3 bases, and 9 bases stayed unmatched. This CDR3 is built from 16 residues. Germline V gene data show CDR1 as SGHDT and CDR2 as YYEEEE. CDR3 region: CASSTLSGGGTDTQYF. CDR3 sequence (DNA): TGTGCCAGCAGCACACTTAGCGGGGGAGGGACAGATACGCAGTATTTT.

The V gene is TRBV29-1, the J gene TRBJ2-3; TRBD2 might be the D (7 bases). CDR3 size: 14 residues. Trimming shortened V by 6 bases and J by 1 base, and 14 bases separated the two germline ends. The germline gives CDR1 SQVTM, CDR2 ANQGSEA. The CDR3 region is CSVEGGTRTDTQYF. The CDR3 bases are TGCAGCGTCGAGGGGGGGACCCGCACAGATACGCAGTATTTT.

The gene calls are TRBV5-1 and TRBJ1-1, with D hard to call. Trimming took 5 bases from V and 2 from J, leaving 10 bases between them. From germline, CDR1 is SGHRS and CDR2 YFSETQ. The CDR3 is 13 residues long. The CDR3 DNA reads as TGCGCCAGCAGGTTTGACTTAAACACTGAAGCTTTCTTT. Translation gives CASRFDLNTEAFF. The full variable domain, completed using reference TRBV5-1 and TRBJ1-1, is KAGVTQTPRYLIKTRGQQVTLSCSPISGHRSVSWYQQTPGQGLQFLFEYFSETQRNKGNFPGRFSGRQFSNSRSEMNVSTLELGDSALYLCASRFDLNTEAFFGQGTRLTVV.

The rearrangement uses TRBV15 and TRBJ2-6; TRBD1 aligns across 7 bases. The germline V gene has CDR1 LNHNV and CDR2 YYDKDF (reference sequence). The V gene end was trimmed by 0 bases and the J gene end by 3 bases; junction bases not matched to a gene: 8. The CDR3 runs to 18 residues. For the CDR3, the DNA is TGTGCCACCAGCAGAGATTCAAGGGGGCGCTTTGGGGCCAACGTCCTGACTTTC. Amino acids: CATSRDSRGRFGANVLTF.

The chain carries TRBV18 and TRBJ1-2; D not certain. V lost 10 bases to trimming and J lost 2 bases, with 14 bases between them. CDR3 length: 13 residues. CDR1 is KGHSH, CDR2 LQKENI, per germline. CDR3 amino acids: CATVAFQNYGYTF. The DNA of the CDR3 is TGTGCCACGGTGGCGTTCCAGAACTATGGCTACACCTTC.

This chain uses TRBV7-2 with TRBJ2-3; D remains ambiguous. The CDR3 runs to 12 residues. Trimming took off 5 bases at V and 4 bases at J, with 7 bases between the two ends. CDR1 is SGHTA, CDR2 FQGNSA, per germline. The CDR3 DNA reads TGTGCCAGCAGCGCTCTGGCAGATACGCAGTATTTT. This gives the protein CASSALADTQYF.

The CDR3 protein is CASSQEFGVSGNEKLFF. As DNA, the CDR3 is TGCGCCAGCAGCCAAGAATTCGGCGTGTCAGGAAATGAAAAACTGTTTTTT. The chain employs TRBV4-1 and TRBJ1-4, with no clear D. The germline V gene has CDR1 MGHRA and CDR2 YSYEKL. The CDR3 length is 17 residues. The germline V and J ends were trimmed by 0 bases and 5 bases, with 16 bases remaining between them.

The chain uses TRBV18 and TRBJ1-3, with unresolved D. Germline V gene lookup returns CDR1 KGHSH and CDR2 LQKENI. The CDR3 consists of 16 residues. V was trimmed by 1 base and J by 2 bases, leaving 12 bases between them. The CDR3 protein is CASSPLVGGTGNTIYF. DNA for the CDR3: TGTGCCAGCTCACCACTGGTTGGAGGGACTGGAAACACCATATATTTT.

This chain links TRBV5-8 with TRBJ1-2; D is ambiguous. The germline V and J ends were trimmed by 1 base and 2 bases, with 9 bases remaining between them. The CDR3 runs 14 residues. In germline, CDR1 is SGHTS, CDR2 YDEGEE. Written as DNA, the CDR3 is TGTGCCAGCAGCTTGTGGTTTTCGAACTATGGCTACACCTTC. The encoded protein is CASSLWFSNYGYTF.

This rearrangement joins TRBV6-6 to TRBJ1-1; D gene uncertain. The CDR3 totals 11 residues. The V end was cut by 5 bases, the J end by 8 bases, with 9 bases between. Germline-derived CDR1 and CDR2 are MNHNY and SVGAGI (reference sequence). CDR3 residues: CASSAGREAFF. The CDR3 bases are TGTGCCAGCAGTGCCGGGCGAGAAGCTTTCTTT.

This clone was recorded once. The rearrangement joins TRBV5-1 to TRBJ2-3; D is unclear. Germline CDR1 reads SGHRS; CDR2 reads YFSETQ. The CDR3 runs to 15 residues. V was clipped by 1 base and J by 2 bases, with 11 bases between them. The DNA for the CDR3 is TGCGCCAGCAGCTTGTACGGCGCCAACACAGATACGCAGTATTTT. It is translated as CASSLYGANTDTQYF.